This is a list of T cell receptor beta chains from one sample in a study of graft-versus-host responses after intestinal transplantation. Repertoires were generated with immunoSEQ multiplex PCR, while TCRdb's copy carries only in-frame clones and drops some. The sample consists of about 110,000 clones, 90% to 95% of them appearing once. Their target antigens are unknown. The starting material was unstimulated CD8+ T cells sorted from spleen or lymph node cells, obtained before transplant. These receptors all stem from a human donor who was the organ donor for an intestinal transplant. Both conserved end residues are part of each CDR3. Each record gives: D gene, J gene, clone size, V gene, CDR3 DNA, CDR3 protein. The D gene is left open where the match is weak. The size entry is marked missing in some rows and otherwise reads once, few, many or a size class.

D gene: TRBD2
J gene: TRBJ2-3
clone size: .
V gene: TRBV15
CDR3 DNA: TGTGCCACCAGCAGTGAGCGGGGTAGCACAGATACGCAGTATTTT
CDR3 protein: CATSSERGSTDTQYF

D gene: .
J gene: TRBJ2-5
clone size: .
V gene: TRBV10-3
CDR3 DNA: TGTGCCATCAGTGACCAAGAGACCCAGTACTTC
CDR3 protein: CAISDQETQYF

D gene: TRBD1
J gene: TRBJ2-7
clone size: .
V gene: TRBV19
CDR3 DNA: TGTGCCAGTAGTATAGTTGCAGGGGGCACCTACGAGCAGTACTTC
CDR3 protein: CASSIVAGGTYEQYF

D gene: TRBD1
J gene: TRBJ1-2
clone size: .
V gene: TRBV5-4
CDR3 DNA: TGTGCCAGCAGCGTGTGGGACAGGGGGGATGGCTACACCTTC
CDR3 protein: CASSVWDRGDGYTF

D gene: .
J gene: TRBJ2-1
clone size: once
V gene: TRBV7-3
CDR3 DNA: TGTGCCAGCAGCTTAACGGACATCGGGGCCTACAATGAGCAGTTCTTC
CDR3 protein: CASSLTDIGAYNEQFF

D gene: .
J gene: TRBJ1-5
clone size: .
V gene: TRBV9
CDR3 DNA: TGTGCCAGCAGCGTAGGGGATAGCAATCAGCCCCAGCATTTT
CDR3 protein: CASSVGDSNQPQHF

D gene: .
J gene: TRBJ2-3
clone size: .
V gene: TRBV9
CDR3 DNA: TGTGCCAGCAGCGATGGGGGCACAGATACGCAGTATTTT
CDR3 protein: CASSDGGTDTQYF

D gene: .
J gene: TRBJ1-4
clone size: .
V gene: TRBV4-2
CDR3 DNA: TGTGCCAGCAGCCCGGCCCCCAATGAAAAACTGTTTTTT
CDR3 protein: CASSPAPNEKLFF

D gene: .
J gene: TRBJ2-7
clone size: once
V gene: TRBV29-1
CDR3 DNA: TGCAGCGTCCAACAGGGATACGAGCAGTACTTC
CDR3 protein: CSVQQGYEQYF

D gene: TRBD2
J gene: TRBJ2-2
clone size: .
V gene: TRBV11-3
CDR3 DNA: TGTGCCAGCAGCGGACTAGCGGGAGAGCTGTTTTTT
CDR3 protein: CASSGLAGELFF

D gene: .
J gene: TRBJ1-1
clone size: .
V gene: TRBV28
CDR3 DNA: TGTGCCAGCAGTCCCGTCGGCAGGGTAGCTGAAGCTTTCTTT
CDR3 protein: CASSPVGRVAEAFF

D gene: .
J gene: TRBJ1-6
clone size: .
V gene: TRBV11-2
CDR3 DNA: TGTGCCAGCAGCTTAGCCCCGGCGAGGAGCTCCTATAATTCACCCCTCCACTTT
CDR3 protein: CASSLAPARSSYNSPLHF

D gene: .
J gene: TRBJ2-7
clone size: .
V gene: TRBV13
CDR3 DNA: TGTGCCAGCAGCCACAGGGCGGGCTACGAGCAGTACTTC
CDR3 protein: CASSHRAGYEQYF

D gene: .
J gene: TRBJ1-4
clone size: .
V gene: TRBV4-1
CDR3 DNA: TGCGCCAGCAGCCAAGAGGGGGACGGCAATGAAAAACTGTTTTTT
CDR3 protein: CASSQEGDGNEKLFF

D gene: .
J gene: TRBJ1-1
clone size: .
V gene: TRBV29-1
CDR3 DNA: TGCAGCGTTGAAGATATTGCGTCGTCCGCTTTCTTT
CDR3 protein: CSVEDIASSAFF

D gene: .
J gene: TRBJ2-7
clone size: .
V gene: TRBV11-2
CDR3 DNA: TGTGCCAGCAGCTACCGAACAGTGGCCTACGAGCAGTACTTC
CDR3 protein: CASSYRTVAYEQYF

D gene: TRBD1
J gene: TRBJ2-5
clone size: .
V gene: TRBV25-1
CDR3 DNA: TGTGCCAGCAGAAGCGGCGTGGGGACAGGGGGATGGGAGACCCAGTACTTC
CDR3 protein: CASRSGVGTGGWETQYF

D gene: TRBD1
J gene: TRBJ2-7
clone size: .
V gene: TRBV6-6
CDR3 DNA: TGTGCCAGTTCAGACCGGGACAGCTGCGAGCAGTACTTC
CDR3 protein: CASSDRDSCEQYF

D gene: .
J gene: TRBJ2-1
clone size: few
V gene: TRBV7-9
CDR3 DNA: TGTGCCAGCAGCTTAGCCAACTCCTACAATGAGCAGTTCTTC
CDR3 protein: CASSLANSYNEQFF

D gene: .
J gene: TRBJ2-2
clone size: .
V gene: TRBV13
CDR3 DNA: TGTGCCAGCAGCGTTTACCACGACAGGAACACCGGGGAGCTGTTTTTT
CDR3 protein: CASSVYHDRNTGELFF

D gene: TRBD2
J gene: TRBJ2-1
clone size: .
V gene: TRBV7-3
CDR3 DNA: TGTGCCAGCAACACTAGCGGGAGTTTATATGAGCAGTTCTTC
CDR3 protein: CASNTSGSLYEQFF

D gene: .
J gene: TRBJ1-5
clone size: .
V gene: TRBV6-6
CDR3 DNA: TGTGCCAGCAGTTATACGGCCAAAGGGGCCCAGCATTTT
CDR3 protein: CASSYTAKGAQHF

D gene: .
J gene: TRBJ2-7
clone size: .
V gene: TRBV19
CDR3 DNA: TGTGCCAGTAGTATGGCTGGGTCCTACGAGCAGTACTTC
CDR3 protein: CASSMAGSYEQYF

D gene: TRBD1
J gene: TRBJ2-7
clone size: .
V gene: TRBV10-3
CDR3 DNA: TGTGCCATCAGGGGATCCGGGACAGGGTTCCACGAGCAGTACTTC
CDR3 protein: CAIRGSGTGFHEQYF

D gene: TRBD2
J gene: TRBJ2-2
clone size: .
V gene: TRBV15
CDR3 DNA: TGTGCCACCAGCAGAGAACGGCTAGCGGTGAAGACCGGGGAGCTGTTTTTT
CDR3 protein: CATSRERLAVKTGELFF

D gene: .
J gene: TRBJ2-1
clone size: .
V gene: TRBV5-4
CDR3 DNA: TGTGCCAGCAGCCTAGGACGGGGCAATGAGCAGTTCTTC
CDR3 protein: CASSLGRGNEQFF

D gene: .
J gene: TRBJ2-1
clone size: .
V gene: TRBV27
CDR3 DNA: TGTGCCAGCAGTCAAACTAGTTTCTATGAGCAGTTCTTC
CDR3 protein: CASSQTSFYEQFF

D gene: .
J gene: TRBJ1-2
clone size: once
V gene: TRBV19
CDR3 DNA: TGTGCCAGTAGTGCGACACCGAGCTATGGCTACACCTTC
CDR3 protein: CASSATPSYGYTF

D gene: .
J gene: TRBJ2-3
clone size: .
V gene: TRBV10-1
CDR3 DNA: TGCGCCAGCAGTGAGTGGGCAGTCACAGATACGCAGTATTTT
CDR3 protein: CASSEWAVTDTQYF

D gene: .
J gene: TRBJ2-2
clone size: .
V gene: TRBV9
CDR3 DNA: TGTGCCAGCAGCTCCTTGGGTCCCGGGGAGCTGTTTTTT
CDR3 protein: CASSSLGPGELFF

D gene: .
J gene: TRBJ2-2
clone size: .
V gene: TRBV27
CDR3 DNA: TGTGCCAGCAGTGGGTCGATTACCGGGGAGCTGTTTTTT
CDR3 protein: CASSGSITGELFF

D gene: .
J gene: TRBJ2-2
clone size: .
V gene: TRBV28
CDR3 DNA: TGTGCCAGCAGTCCGCTGGACGGCTGGTACCAAACTACCGGGGAGCTGTTTTTT
CDR3 protein: CASSPLDGWYQTTGELFF

D gene: TRBD1
J gene: TRBJ1-2
clone size: few
V gene: TRBV27
CDR3 DNA: TGTGCCAGCAGTTTACAGGGGGACTATGGCTACACCTTC
CDR3 protein: CASSLQGDYGYTF

D gene: .
J gene: TRBJ2-2
clone size: .
V gene: TRBV6-6
CDR3 DNA: TGTGCCAGCAGATCACAGGGACATCTCACCGGGGAGCTGTTTTTT
CDR3 protein: CASRSQGHLTGELFF

D gene: TRBD1
J gene: TRBJ2-6
clone size: .
V gene: TRBV4-2
CDR3 DNA: TGTGCCAGCAGCACCCGGGACAGCAACGTCCTGACTTTC
CDR3 protein: CASSTRDSNVLTF

D gene: TRBD1
J gene: TRBJ2-2
clone size: .
V gene: TRBV4-3
CDR3 DNA: TGCGCCAGCAGCCAAGAGGGACAGGGGGTTGCCGGGGAGCTGTTTTTT
CDR3 protein: CASSQEGQGVAGELFF

D gene: .
J gene: TRBJ2-3
clone size: .
V gene: TRBV5-4
CDR3 DNA: TGTGCCAGCAGCCCCAGCCCCTTCCGGGCCTACACAGATACGCAGTATTTT
CDR3 protein: CASSPSPFRAYTDTQYF

D gene: .
J gene: TRBJ1-4
clone size: .
V gene: TRBV4-1
CDR3 DNA: TGCGCCAGCAGCCAAGGATGGGGGGCTAAGGAAAAACTGTTTTTT
CDR3 protein: CASSQGWGAKEKLFF

D gene: TRBD2
J gene: TRBJ2-1
clone size: .
V gene: TRBV27
CDR3 DNA: TGTGCCAGCACTAGCGGGATGACGGGAAATGAGCAGTTCTTC
CDR3 protein: CASTSGMTGNEQFF

D gene: TRBD2
J gene: TRBJ2-1
clone size: .
V gene: TRBV11-2
CDR3 DNA: TGTGCCAGCAGCAGACTAGCGGGAGGGCTCAATAAGCAGTTCTTC
CDR3 protein: CASSRLAGGLNKQFF

D gene: .
J gene: TRBJ2-7
clone size: .
V gene: TRBV4-3
CDR3 DNA: TGCGCCAGCAGCCAAGGCATGGGGCGGGAGCAGTACTTC
CDR3 protein: CASSQGMGREQYF

D gene: TRBD2
J gene: TRBJ2-5
clone size: .
V gene: TRBV6-1
CDR3 DNA: TGTGCCATCCTAGCGGGAGGGCAAGAGACCCAGTACTTC
CDR3 protein: CAILAGGQETQYF

D gene: TRBD2
J gene: TRBJ2-3
clone size: once
V gene: TRBV5-1
CDR3 DNA: TGCGCCAGCAGCCGGGGACTAGCGGGAAGGGCAGATACGCAGTATTTT
CDR3 protein: CASSRGLAGRADTQYF

D gene: .
J gene: TRBJ2-3
clone size: .
V gene: TRBV7-2
CDR3 DNA: TGTGCCAGCAGCTTAGTTGCTAGCGAGGATACGCAGTATTTT
CDR3 protein: CASSLVASEDTQYF

D gene: .
J gene: TRBJ2-5
clone size: .
V gene: TRBV2
CDR3 DNA: TGTGCCAGCAGTGAAGCGGGGGGAACCCAAGAGACCCAGTACTTC
CDR3 protein: CASSEAGGTQETQYF

D gene: TRBD1
J gene: TRBJ1-4
clone size: .
V gene: TRBV2
CDR3 DNA: TGTGCCAGCAGTGAACGGGACAGGTCCGAGGGTGAAAAACTGTTTTTT
CDR3 protein: CASSERDRSEGEKLFF

D gene: TRBD2
J gene: TRBJ2-1
clone size: .
V gene: TRBV7-3
CDR3 DNA: TGTGCCAGCAGCTCTAGCGGGGATTCCTACAATGAGCAGTTCTTC
CDR3 protein: CASSSSGDSYNEQFF

D gene: .
J gene: TRBJ1-5
clone size: .
V gene: TRBV6-5
CDR3 DNA: TGTGCCAGCAGTTACAACGGATATAATCAGCCCCAGCATTTT
CDR3 protein: CASSYNGYNQPQHF

D gene: .
J gene: TRBJ1-4
clone size: few
V gene: TRBV6-5
CDR3 DNA: TGTGCCAGCAGTTACCAGGGTGCAACTAATGAAAAACTGTTTTTT
CDR3 protein: CASSYQGATNEKLFF

D gene: TRBD1
J gene: TRBJ1-1
clone size: once
V gene: TRBV7-9
CDR3 DNA: TGTGCCAGCAGCCCAATCGACAGGGCGGGCACTGAAGCTTTCTTT
CDR3 protein: CASSPIDRAGTEAFF

D gene: .
J gene: TRBJ2-3
clone size: .
V gene: TRBV14
CDR3 DNA: TGTGCCAGCAGCCAAGAAACCCTCAACCCCACAGATACGCAGTATTTT
CDR3 protein: CASSQETLNPTDTQYF

D gene: .
J gene: TRBJ1-1
clone size: .
V gene: TRBV28
CDR3 DNA: TGTGCCAGCAGTTCGACCTCCGGGACTAGAAAGATGAACACTGAAGCTTTCTTT
CDR3 protein: CASSSTSGTRKMNTEAFF

D gene: .
J gene: TRBJ2-5
clone size: .
V gene: TRBV5-1
CDR3 DNA: TGCGCCAGCAGTCCGGCAGGCCTTAACCAAGAGACCCAGTACTTC
CDR3 protein: CASSPAGLNQETQYF

D gene: .
J gene: TRBJ2-1
clone size: .
V gene: TRBV11-3
CDR3 DNA: TGTGCCAGCAGCTCCGATCTTAGCTCCTACAATGAGCAGTTCTTC
CDR3 protein: CASSSDLSSYNEQFF

D gene: .
J gene: TRBJ1-4
clone size: .
V gene: TRBV6-5
CDR3 DNA: TGTGCCAGCAGTCGGAGGGAAACTAATGAAAAACTGTTTTTT
CDR3 protein: CASSRRETNEKLFF

D gene: .
J gene: TRBJ1-1
clone size: .
V gene: TRBV5-1
CDR3 DNA: TGCGCCAGCAGCTTGGCGCCAGGGGACACTGAAGCTTTCTTT
CDR3 protein: CASSLAPGDTEAFF

D gene: .
J gene: TRBJ2-3
clone size: .
V gene: TRBV9
CDR3 DNA: TGTGCCAGCAGCTTGTGGACTTACACAGATACGCAGTATTTT
CDR3 protein: CASSLWTYTDTQYF

D gene: .
J gene: TRBJ1-1
clone size: .
V gene: TRBV21-1
CDR3 DNA: TGTGCCAGCAGCACCCGAATAGTCGCGTATCCGGAGAAGAACACTGAAGCTTTCTTT
CDR3 protein: CASSTRIVAYPEKNTEAFF

D gene: .
J gene: TRBJ2-5
clone size: .
V gene: TRBV5-1
CDR3 DNA: TGCGCCAGCAGCTCACTCTACACAGGGATCGGGACCCAGTACTTC
CDR3 protein: CASSSLYTGIGTQYF

D gene: TRBD1
J gene: TRBJ2-3
clone size: .
V gene: TRBV5-1
CDR3 DNA: TGCGCCAGCAGCTTGAAGGGGGCGCAATCTAGCACAGATACGCAGTATTTT
CDR3 protein: CASSLKGAQSSTDTQYF